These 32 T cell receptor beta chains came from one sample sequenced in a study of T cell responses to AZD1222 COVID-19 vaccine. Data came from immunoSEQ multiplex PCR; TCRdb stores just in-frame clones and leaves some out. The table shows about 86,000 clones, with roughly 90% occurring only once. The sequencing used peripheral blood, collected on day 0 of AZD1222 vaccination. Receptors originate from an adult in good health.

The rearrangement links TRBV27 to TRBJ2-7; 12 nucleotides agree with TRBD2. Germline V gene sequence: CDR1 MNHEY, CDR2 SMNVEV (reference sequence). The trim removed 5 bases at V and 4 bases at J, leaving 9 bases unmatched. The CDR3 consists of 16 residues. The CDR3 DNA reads TGTGCCAGCAGTGCCCACCTAGCGGGAGGGGGATACGAGCAGTACTTC. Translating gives CASSAHLAGGGYEQYF.

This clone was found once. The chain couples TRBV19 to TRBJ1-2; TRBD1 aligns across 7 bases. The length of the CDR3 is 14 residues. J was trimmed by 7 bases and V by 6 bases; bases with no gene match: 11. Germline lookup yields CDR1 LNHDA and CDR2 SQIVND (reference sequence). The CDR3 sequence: CASSSETGFFGYTF. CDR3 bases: TGTGCCAGTAGCTCCGAGACAGGGTTTTTTGGCTACACCTTC.

The CDR3 protein is CASSEGVAGNYNEQFF. CDR3 in DNA: TGTGCCAGCAGCGAGGGGGTAGCGGGTAACTACAATGAGCAGTTCTTC. The gene calls are TRBV9 and TRBJ2-1; tentative D call: TRBD2 (7 bases). Trimming pared 3 bases from V and 3 bases from J, leaving 16 bases between. The CDR3 contains 16 residues. Germline loops: CDR1 SGDLS, CDR2 YYNGEE.

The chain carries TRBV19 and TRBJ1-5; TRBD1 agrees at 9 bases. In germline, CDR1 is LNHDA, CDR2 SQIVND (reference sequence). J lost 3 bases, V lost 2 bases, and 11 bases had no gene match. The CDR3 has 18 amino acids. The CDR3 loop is CASSISGGTGSLNQPQHF. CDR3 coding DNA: TGTGCCAGTAGTATAAGTGGGGGGACAGGGAGTCTCAATCAGCCCCAGCATTTT.

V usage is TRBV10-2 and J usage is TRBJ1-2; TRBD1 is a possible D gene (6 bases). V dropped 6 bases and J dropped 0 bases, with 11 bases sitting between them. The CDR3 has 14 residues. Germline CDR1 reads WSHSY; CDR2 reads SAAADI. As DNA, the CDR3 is TGCGCCAGCAGGGAGGACAGAGCTAACTATGGCTACACCTTC. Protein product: CASREDRANYGYTF.

CDR3 nucleotides: TGTGCCAGCAGCGTAGGTATAGGGGTAGGTGAAAAACTGTTTTTT. The encoded protein is CASSVGIGVGEKLFF. V is TRBV9 and J is TRBJ1-4; D is possibly TRBD1 (5 bases). Germline lookup yields CDR1 SGDLS and CDR2 YYNGEE. The V gene lost 0 bases and the J gene lost 7 bases, with 13 bases spanning the gap. This CDR3 contains 15 residues.

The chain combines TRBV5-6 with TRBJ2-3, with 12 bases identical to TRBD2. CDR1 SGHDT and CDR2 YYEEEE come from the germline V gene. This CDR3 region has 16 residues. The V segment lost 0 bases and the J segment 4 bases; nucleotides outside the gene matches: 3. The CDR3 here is CASSLGLAGAADTQYF. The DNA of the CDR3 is TGTGCCAGCAGCTTGGGACTAGCGGGAGCCGCAGATACGCAGTATTTT.

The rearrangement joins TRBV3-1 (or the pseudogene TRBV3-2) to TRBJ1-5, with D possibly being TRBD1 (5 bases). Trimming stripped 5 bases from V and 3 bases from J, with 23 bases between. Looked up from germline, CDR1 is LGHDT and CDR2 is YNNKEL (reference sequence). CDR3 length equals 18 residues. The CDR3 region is CASSSPSRGKENNQPQHF. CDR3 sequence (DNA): TGTGCCAGCAGCTCCCCCTCCCGGGGCAAGGAGAACAATCAGCCCCAGCATTTT.

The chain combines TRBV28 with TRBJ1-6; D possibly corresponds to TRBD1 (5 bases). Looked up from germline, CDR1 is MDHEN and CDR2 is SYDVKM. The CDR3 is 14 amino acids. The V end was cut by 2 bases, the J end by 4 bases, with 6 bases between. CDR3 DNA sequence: TGTGCCAGCAGTTTAAAGGGGTATAATTCACCCCTCCACTTT. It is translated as CASSLKGYNSPLHF.

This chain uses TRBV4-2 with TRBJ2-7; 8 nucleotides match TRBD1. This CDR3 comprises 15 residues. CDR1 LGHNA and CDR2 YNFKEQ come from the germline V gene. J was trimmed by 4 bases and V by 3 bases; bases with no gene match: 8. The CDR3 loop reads CASSQTGVNDYEQYF. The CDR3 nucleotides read TGTGCCAGCAGCCAGACAGGGGTTAATGATTACGAGCAGTACTTC.

DNA for the CDR3: TGTGCCAGCTCACCGAGCCAGGGTGCACAGACCCAGTACTTC. Amino acid sequence: CASSPSQGAQTQYF. V gene TRBV18 combines with J gene TRBJ2-5, with D maybe TRBD1 (5 bases). The CDR3 spans 14 residues. Germline CDR1 and CDR2: KGHSH and LQKENI. With 3 bases removed from V and 6 bases from J, the gap between germline ends came to 14 bases. Based on the CDR3 plus reference TRBV18 and TRBJ2-5, the full variable domain is NAGVMQNPRHLVRRRGQEARLRCSPMKGHSHVYWYRQLPEEGLKFMVYLQKENIIDESGMPKERFSAEFPKEGPSILRIQQVVRGDSAAYFCASSPSQGAQTQYFGPGTRLLVL.

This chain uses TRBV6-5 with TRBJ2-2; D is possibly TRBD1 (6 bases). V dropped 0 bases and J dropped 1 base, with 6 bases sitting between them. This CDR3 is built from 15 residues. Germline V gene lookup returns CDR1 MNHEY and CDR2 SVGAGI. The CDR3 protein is CASSYSQGNTGELFF. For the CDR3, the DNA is TGTGCCAGCAGTTACTCACAGGGGAACACCGGGGAGCTGTTTTTT.

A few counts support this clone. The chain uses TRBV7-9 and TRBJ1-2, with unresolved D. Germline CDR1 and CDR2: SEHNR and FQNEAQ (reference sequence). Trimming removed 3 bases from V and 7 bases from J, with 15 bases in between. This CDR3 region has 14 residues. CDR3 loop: CASSLGGVEGGYTF. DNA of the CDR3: TGTGCCAGCAGCTTGGGTGGAGTTGAGGGTGGCTACACCTTC.

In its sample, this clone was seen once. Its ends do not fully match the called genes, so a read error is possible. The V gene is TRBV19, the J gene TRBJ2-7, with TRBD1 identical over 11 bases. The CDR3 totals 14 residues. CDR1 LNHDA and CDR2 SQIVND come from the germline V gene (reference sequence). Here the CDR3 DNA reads TGTGCCAGTAGCCGAGGACAGGGGGCGTACGAGCAGTGCTTC. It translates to CASSRGQGAYEQCF.

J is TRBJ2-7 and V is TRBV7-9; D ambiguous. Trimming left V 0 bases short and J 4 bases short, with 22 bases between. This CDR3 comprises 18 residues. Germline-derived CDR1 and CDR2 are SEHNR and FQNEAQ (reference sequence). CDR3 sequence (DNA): TGTGCCAGCAGCTTAGCAAGATTAGAGTCCTTTAGGGTTTACGAGCAGTACTTC. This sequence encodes CASSLARLESFRVYEQYF.

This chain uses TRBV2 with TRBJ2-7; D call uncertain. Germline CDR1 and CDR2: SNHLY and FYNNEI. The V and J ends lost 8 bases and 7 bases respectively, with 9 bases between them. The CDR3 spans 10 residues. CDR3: CASGRKEQYF. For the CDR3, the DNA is TGTGCCAGCGGCCGAAAGGAGCAGTACTTC.

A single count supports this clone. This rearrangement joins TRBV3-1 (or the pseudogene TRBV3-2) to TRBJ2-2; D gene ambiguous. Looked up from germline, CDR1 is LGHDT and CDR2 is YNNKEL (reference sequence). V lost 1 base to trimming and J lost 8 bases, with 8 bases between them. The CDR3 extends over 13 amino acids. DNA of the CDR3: TGTGCCAGCAGCCAAGCACCCGCGGGGGAGCTGTTTTTT. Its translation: CASSQAPAGELFF.

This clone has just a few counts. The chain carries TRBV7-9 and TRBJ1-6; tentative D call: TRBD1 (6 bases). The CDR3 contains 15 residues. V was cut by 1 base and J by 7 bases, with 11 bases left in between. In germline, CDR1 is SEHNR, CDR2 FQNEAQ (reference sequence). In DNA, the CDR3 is TGTGCCAGCAGCTTAGGGGCAAGGGGGAATTCACCCCTCCACTTT. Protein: CASSLGARGNSPLHF.

CDR3 loop: CASSLINRERFF. CDR3 nucleotide sequence: TGTGCCAGCAGTTTAATTAACAGGGAGAGGTTCTTT. The gene calls are TRBV28 and TRBJ1-1, with D possibly TRBD1 on 6 matching bases. Germline CDR1 and CDR2: MDHEN and SYDVKM. The CDR3 has 12 residues. Trimming cost V 2 bases and J 14 bases, with 15 bases left between them.

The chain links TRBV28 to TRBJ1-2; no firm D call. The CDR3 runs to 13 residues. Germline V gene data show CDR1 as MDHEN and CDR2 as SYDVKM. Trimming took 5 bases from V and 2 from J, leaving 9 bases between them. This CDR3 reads CASSPTLNYGYTF. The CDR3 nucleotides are TGTGCCAGCAGTCCGACATTAAACTATGGCTACACCTTC.

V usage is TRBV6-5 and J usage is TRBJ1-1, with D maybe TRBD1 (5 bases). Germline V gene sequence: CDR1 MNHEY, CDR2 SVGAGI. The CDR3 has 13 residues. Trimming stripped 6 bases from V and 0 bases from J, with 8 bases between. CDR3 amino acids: CASRVTVNTEAFF. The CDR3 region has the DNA TGTGCCAGCAGGGTGACAGTGAACACTGAAGCTTTCTTT.

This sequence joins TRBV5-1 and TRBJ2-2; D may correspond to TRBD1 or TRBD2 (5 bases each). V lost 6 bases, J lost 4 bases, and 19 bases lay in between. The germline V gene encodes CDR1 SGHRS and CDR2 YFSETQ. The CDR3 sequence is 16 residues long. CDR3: CASTGYEGLSTGELFF. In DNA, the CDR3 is TGCGCCAGCACGGGGTACGAGGGGTTAAGCACCGGGGAGCTGTTTTTT.

CDR3 in amino acids: CASSLRGSGNTIYF. The CDR3 DNA reads as TGCGCCAGCAGCTTGAGGGGCTCTGGAAACACCATATATTTT. V is TRBV5-1 and J is TRBJ1-3, with D perhaps matching TRBD1 (5 bases). Trimming pared 1 base from V and 0 bases from J, leaving 5 bases between. Germline CDR1 is SGHRS and CDR2 is YFSETQ. This CDR3 comprises 14 residues.

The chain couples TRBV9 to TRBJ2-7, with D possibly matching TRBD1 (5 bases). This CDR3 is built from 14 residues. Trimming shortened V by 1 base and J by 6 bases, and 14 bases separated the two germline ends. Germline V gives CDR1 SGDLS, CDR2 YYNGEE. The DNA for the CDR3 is TGTGCCAGCAGCGTACTAGGGGCAGGCGGCGAGCAGTACTTC. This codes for CASSVLGAGGEQYF.

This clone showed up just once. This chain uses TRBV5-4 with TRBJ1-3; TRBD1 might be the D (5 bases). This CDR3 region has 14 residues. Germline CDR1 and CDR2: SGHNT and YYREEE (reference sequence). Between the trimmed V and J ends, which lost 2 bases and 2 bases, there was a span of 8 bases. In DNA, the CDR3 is TGTGCCAGCAGCTTAGGGGTCACTGGAAACACCATATATTTT. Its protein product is CASSLGVTGNTIYF. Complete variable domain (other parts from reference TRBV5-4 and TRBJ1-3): ETGVTQSPTHLIKTRGQQVTLRCSSQSGHNTVSWYQQALGQGPQFIFQYYREEENGRGNFPPRFSGLQFPNYSSELNVNALELDDSALYLCASSLGVTGNTIYFGEGSWLTVV.

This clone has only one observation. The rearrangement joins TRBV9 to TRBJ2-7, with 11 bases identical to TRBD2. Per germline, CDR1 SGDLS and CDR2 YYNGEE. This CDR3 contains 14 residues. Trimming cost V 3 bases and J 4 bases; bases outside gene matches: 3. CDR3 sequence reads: CASSEGLAAYEQYF. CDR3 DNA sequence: TGTGCCAGCAGCGAGGGACTAGCGGCTTACGAGCAGTACTTC. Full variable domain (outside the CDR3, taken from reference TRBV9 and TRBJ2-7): DSGVTQTPKHLITATGQRVTLRCSPRSGDLSVYWYQQSLDQGLQFLIQYYNGEERAKGNILERFSAQQFPDLHSELNLSSLELGDSALYFCASSEGLAAYEQYFGPGTRLTVT.

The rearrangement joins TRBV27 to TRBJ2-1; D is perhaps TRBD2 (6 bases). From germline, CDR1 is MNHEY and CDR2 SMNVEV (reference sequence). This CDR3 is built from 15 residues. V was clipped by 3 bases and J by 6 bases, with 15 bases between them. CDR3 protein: CASSLSSGGFNEQFF. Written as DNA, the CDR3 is TGTGCCAGCAGTTTGTCCTCCGGAGGGTTCAATGAGCAGTTCTTC.

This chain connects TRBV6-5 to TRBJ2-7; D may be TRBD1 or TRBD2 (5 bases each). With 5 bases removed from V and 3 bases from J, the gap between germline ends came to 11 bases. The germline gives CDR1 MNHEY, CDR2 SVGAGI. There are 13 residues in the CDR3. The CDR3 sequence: CASSPGPYYEQYF. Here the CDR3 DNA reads TGTGCCAGCAGTCCGGGACCGTACTACGAGCAGTACTTC.

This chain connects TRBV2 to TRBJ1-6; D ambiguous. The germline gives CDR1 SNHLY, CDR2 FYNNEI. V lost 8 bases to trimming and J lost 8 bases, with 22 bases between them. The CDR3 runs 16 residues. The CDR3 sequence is CASAEVLVVEYSPLHF. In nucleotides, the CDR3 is TGTGCCAGCGCCGAAGTCCTCGTGGTGGAATATTCACCCCTCCACTTT.

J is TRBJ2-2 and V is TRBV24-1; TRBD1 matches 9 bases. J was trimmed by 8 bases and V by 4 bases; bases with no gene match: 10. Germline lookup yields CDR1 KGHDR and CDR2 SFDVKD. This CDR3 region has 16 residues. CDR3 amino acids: CATSDPGQGLRGELFF. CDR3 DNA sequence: TGTGCCACCAGTGACCCGGGACAGGGTCTCCGGGGGGAGCTGTTTTTT.

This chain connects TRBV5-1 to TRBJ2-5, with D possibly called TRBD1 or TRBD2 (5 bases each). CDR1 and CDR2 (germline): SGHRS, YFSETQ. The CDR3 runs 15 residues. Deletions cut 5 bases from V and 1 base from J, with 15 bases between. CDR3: CASSYNPGTQETQYF. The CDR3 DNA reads TGCGCCAGCAGTTACAACCCCGGGACCCAAGAGACCCAGTACTTC.

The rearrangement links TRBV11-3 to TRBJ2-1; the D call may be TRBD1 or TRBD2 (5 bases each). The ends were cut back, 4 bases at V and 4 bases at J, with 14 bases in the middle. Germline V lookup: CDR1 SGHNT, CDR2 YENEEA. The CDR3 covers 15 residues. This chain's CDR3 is CASSSRDGPYNEQFF. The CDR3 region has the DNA TGTGCCAGCAGCTCCCGGGACGGACCATACAATGAGCAGTTCTTC.